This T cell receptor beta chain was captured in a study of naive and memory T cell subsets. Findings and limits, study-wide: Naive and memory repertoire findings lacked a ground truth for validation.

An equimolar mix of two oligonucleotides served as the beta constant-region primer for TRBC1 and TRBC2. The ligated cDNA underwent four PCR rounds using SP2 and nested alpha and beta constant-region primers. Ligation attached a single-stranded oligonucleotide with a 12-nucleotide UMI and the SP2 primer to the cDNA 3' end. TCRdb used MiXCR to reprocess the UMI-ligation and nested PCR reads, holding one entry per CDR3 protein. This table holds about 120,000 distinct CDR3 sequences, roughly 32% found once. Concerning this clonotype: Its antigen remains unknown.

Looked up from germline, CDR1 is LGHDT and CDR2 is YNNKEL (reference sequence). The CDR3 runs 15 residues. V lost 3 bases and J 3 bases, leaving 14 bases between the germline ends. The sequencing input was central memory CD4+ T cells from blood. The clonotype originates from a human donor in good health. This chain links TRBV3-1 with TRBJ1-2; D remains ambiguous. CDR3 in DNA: TGTGCCAGCAGCCAGAATATCTTCTCTTACTATGGCTACACCTTC. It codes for CASSQNIFSYYGYTF.